This is a list of T cell receptor beta chains from one sample in a study of regulatory T cells in long-lasting Graves disease. In TCRdb, the multiplex PCR reads were re-called with MiXCR into one record per CDR3 protein. The sample shows 250,000 to 300,000 distinct CDR3 sequences, approximately 18% of them seen only once. Separately, the same data were catalogued under a study of T cells in Graves' hyperthyroidism and ophthalmopathy.

This specimen was peripheral blood mononuclear cells (PBMCs), taken at new diagnosis, from a patient treated with antithyroid drugs. These receptors came from a woman aged 25 to 39 with Graves disease. Each CDR3 is given with its conserved first and last residue.

TRBV10-2	15	TRBJ1-5	CASSKGDGGNQPQHF
TRBV6-1	14	TRBJ2-3	CASRQAGGIDTQYF
TRBV29-1	13	TRBJ2-1	CSVGDRGLHEQFF
TRBV5-4	15	TRBJ2-2	CASSLWGGDTGELFF
TRBV5-1	14	TRBJ1-5	CASSPGGEGQPQHF
TRBV5-4	12	TRBJ1-5	CASSSPGAPQHF
TRBV3-1	11	TRBJ2-7	CASSHANEQYF
TRBV7-2	14	TRBJ1-2	CASIPTRSNYGYTF
TRBV7-2	13	TRBJ1-2	CASSLVLGGGYTF
TRBV5-1	17	TRBJ1-1	CASSLWAGSRQNTEAFF
TRBV5-1	14	TRBJ2-7	CASSLVASPYEQYF
TRBV5-4	15	TRBJ2-5	CASSPLAGLLETQYF
TRBV9	15	TRBJ2-1	CASTKQGDSYNEQFF
TRBV20-1	15	TRBJ2-1	CSARSGGLSYNEQFF
TRBV19	16	TRBJ1-5	CASTSSPGQQNQPQHF
TRBV5-4	12	TRBJ1-4	CASSEEHGKLFF
TRBV14	14	TRBJ2-1	CASSPWGQSGEQFF
TRBV20-1	16	TRBJ1-2	CSARDLELVTNYGYTF
TRBV18	12	TRBJ2-7	CASSPVGNEQYF
TRBV4-1	16	TRBJ2-7	CASSPGSSGGLYEQYF
TRBV20-1	14	TRBJ2-1	CSATRQGSTGEQFF
TRBV11-1	15	TRBJ2-7	CASSLMASEDYEQYF
TRBV7-2	13	TRBJ1-2	CASSLDEYYGYTF
TRBV5-1	16	TRBJ1-4	CASSLPQGATNEKLFF
TRBV6-1	15	TRBJ1-2	CASKDKGAANYGYTF
TRBV7-2	16	TRBJ2-7	CASSLTPQLRVVKQYF
TRBV5-1	14	TRBJ1-4	CASSSTGGGEKLFF
TRBV18	15	TRBJ1-5	CASSPREGNNQPQHF
TRBV10-1	17	TRBJ2-7	CASSESIGTGGIYEQYF
TRBV6-2/TRBV6-3	15	TRBJ1-3	CASSDRGISGNTIYF
TRBV6-1	12	TRBJ1-1	CASSAQGPEAFF
TRBV11-2	15	TRBJ1-1	CASTVGDKINTEAFF
TRBV10-1	16	TRBJ1-4	CASSESVGVVNEKLFF
TRBV6-1	11	TRBJ1-5	CASGLNQPQHF
TRBV29-1	15	TRBJ1-4	CSVDEGQAANEKLFF
TRBV4-2	17	TRBJ2-3	CASSQEPPGQGPDTQYF
TRBV5-5	17	TRBJ2-7	CASSFRLLGTGVYEQYF
TRBV28	15	TRBJ1-5	CASSLQGARGQPQHF
TRBV7-2	13	TRBJ1-2	CASSLGPLDGYTF
TRBV5-1	14	TRBJ2-7	CASSLVDRAHEQYF